This TCR beta chain was identified in a study of ipilimumab plus nivolumab after autologous stem cell transplantation. Patients got 3 mg/kg IV nivolumab weeks 1, 4, 7, 10, then biweekly through week 26. The CDR3 consists of 17 residues. Looked up from germline, CDR1 is SNHLY and CDR2 is FYNNEI. Trimming at V came to 5 bases and at J to 0 bases, leaving 9 bases not matched to a gene. TCRdb's table, derived via immunoSEQ multiplex PCR, lists solely in-frame clones and lacks some. The table has thousands of clones, more than 85% seen once. This sequence was found in a male donor with primary mediastinal lymphoma. The material was PBMCs, obtained in a trial of ipilimumab plus nivolumab as post-transplant consolidation. V is TRBV2 and J is TRBJ1-5; 8 nucleotides align to TRBD1. CDR3 protein: CASSPRQGLLSNQPQHF. The DNA of the CDR3 is TGTGCCAGCAGTCCTCGACAGGGGCTCCTTAGCAATCAGCCCCAGCATTTT.